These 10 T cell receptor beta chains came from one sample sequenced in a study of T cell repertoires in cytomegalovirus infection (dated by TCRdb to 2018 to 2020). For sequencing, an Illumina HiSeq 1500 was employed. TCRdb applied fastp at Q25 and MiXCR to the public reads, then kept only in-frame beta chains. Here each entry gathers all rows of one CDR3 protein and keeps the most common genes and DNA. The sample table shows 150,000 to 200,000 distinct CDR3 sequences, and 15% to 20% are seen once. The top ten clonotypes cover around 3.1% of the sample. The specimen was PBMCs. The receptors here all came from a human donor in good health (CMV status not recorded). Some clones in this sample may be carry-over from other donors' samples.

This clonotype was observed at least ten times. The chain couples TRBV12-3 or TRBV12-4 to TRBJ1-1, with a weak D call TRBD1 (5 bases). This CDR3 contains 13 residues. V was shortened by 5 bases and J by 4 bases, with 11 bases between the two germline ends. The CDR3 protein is CASSPLGGTEAFF. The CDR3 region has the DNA TGTGCCAGCAGTCCGCTGGGGGGCACTGAAGCTTTCTTT.

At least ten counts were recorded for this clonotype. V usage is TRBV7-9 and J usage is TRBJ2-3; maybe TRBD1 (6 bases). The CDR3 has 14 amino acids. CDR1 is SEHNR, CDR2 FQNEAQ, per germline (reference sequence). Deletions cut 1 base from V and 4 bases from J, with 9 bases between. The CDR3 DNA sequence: TGTGCCAGCAGCTTAGGCAGGGGCCCAGATACGCAGTATTTT. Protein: CASSLGRGPDTQYF.

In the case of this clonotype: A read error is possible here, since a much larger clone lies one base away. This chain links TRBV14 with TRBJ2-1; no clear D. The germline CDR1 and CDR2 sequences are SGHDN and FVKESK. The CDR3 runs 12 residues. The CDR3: CSSSQEYNEQFF. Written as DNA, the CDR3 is TGTTCCAGCAGCCAAGAATACAATGAGCAGTTCTTC. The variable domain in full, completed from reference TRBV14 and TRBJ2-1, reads EAGVTQFPSHSVIEKGQTVTLRCDPISGHDNLYWYRRVMGKEIKFLLHFVKESKQDESGMPNNRFLAERTGGTYSTLKVQPAELEDSGVYFCSSSQEYNEQFFGPGTRLTVL.

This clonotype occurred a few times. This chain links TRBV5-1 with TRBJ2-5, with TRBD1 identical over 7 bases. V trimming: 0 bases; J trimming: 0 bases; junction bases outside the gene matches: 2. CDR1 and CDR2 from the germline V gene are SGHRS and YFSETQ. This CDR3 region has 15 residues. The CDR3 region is CASSLAGTDQETQYF. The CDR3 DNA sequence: TGCGCCAGCAGCTTGGCCGGGACAGACCAAGAGACCCAGTACTTC. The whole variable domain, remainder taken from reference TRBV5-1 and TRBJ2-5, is KAGVTQTPRYLIKTRGQQVTLSCSPISGHRSVSWYQQTPGQGLQFLFEYFSETQRNKGNFPGRFSGRQFSNSRSEMNVSTLELGDSALYLCASSLAGTDQETQYFGPGTRLLVL.

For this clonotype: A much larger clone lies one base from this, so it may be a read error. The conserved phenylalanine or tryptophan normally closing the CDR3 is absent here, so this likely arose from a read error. The chain's CDR3 is CASSPRGSSGNTIYY. The CDR3 region has the DNA TGTGCCAGCAGCCCCAGGGGCAGCTCTGGAAACACCATATATTAT. The rearrangement uses TRBV7-8 and TRBJ1-3, with D perhaps matching TRBD1 (6 bases). This CDR3 contains 15 residues. V lost 5 bases and J 0 bases, leaving 11 bases between the germline ends. Germline CDR1 is SGHVS and CDR2 is FQNEAQ.

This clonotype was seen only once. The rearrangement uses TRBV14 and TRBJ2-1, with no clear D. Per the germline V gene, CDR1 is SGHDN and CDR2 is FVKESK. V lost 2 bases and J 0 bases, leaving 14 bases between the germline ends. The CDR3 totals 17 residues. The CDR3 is CASSQPRASFSYNEQFF. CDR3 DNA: TGTGCCAGCAGCCAACCACGAGCTTCCTTCTCCTACAATGAGCAGTTCTTC.

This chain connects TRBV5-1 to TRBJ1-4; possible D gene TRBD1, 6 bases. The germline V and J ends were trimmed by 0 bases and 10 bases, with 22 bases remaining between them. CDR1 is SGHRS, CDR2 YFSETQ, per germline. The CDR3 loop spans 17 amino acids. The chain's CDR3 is CASSLGPGARIGGKLFF. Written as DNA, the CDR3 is TGCGCCAGCAGCTTGGGGCCAGGGGCGCGAATTGGAGGAAAACTGTTTTTT.

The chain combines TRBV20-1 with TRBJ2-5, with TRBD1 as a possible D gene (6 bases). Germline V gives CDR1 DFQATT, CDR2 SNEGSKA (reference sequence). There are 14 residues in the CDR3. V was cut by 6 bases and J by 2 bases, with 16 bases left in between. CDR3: CSATRLGGQETQYF. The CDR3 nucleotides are TGCAGTGCAACAAGATTAGGGGGTCAAGAGACCCAGTACTTC.

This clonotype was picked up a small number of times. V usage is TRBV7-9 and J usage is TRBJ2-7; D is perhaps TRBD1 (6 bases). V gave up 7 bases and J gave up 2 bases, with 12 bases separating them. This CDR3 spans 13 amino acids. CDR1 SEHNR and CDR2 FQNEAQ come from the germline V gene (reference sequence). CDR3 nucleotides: TGTGCCAGCACCCCGGACAGCCCCTACGAGCAGTACTTC. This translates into CASTPDSPYEQYF.

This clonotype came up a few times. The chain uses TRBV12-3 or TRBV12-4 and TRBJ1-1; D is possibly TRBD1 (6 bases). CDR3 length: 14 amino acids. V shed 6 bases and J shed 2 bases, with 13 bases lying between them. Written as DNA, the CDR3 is TGTGCCAGCAGCCGACAGGCCCTCAACACTGAAGCTTTCTTT. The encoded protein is CASSRQALNTEAFF.